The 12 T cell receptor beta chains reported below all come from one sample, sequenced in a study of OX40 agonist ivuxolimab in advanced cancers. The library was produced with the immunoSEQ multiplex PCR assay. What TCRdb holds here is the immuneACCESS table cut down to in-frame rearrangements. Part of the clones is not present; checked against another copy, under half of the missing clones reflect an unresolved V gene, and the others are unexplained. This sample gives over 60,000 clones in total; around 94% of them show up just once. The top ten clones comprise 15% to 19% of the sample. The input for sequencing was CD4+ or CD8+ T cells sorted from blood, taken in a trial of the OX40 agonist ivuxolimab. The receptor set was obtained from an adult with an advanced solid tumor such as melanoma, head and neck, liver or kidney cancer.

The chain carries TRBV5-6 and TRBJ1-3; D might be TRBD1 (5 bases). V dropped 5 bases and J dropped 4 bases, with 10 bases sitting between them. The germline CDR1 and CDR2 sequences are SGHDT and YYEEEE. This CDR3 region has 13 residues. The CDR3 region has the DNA TGTGCCAGCAGTCCTGGGACGGGAAACACCATATATTTT. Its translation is CASSPGTGNTIYF.

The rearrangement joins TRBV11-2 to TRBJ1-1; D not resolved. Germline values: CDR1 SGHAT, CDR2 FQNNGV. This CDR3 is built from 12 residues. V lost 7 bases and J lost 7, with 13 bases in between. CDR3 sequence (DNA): TGTGCCAGCACCCCCCGCGAGATTGAAGCTTTCTTT. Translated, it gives CASTPREIEAFF.

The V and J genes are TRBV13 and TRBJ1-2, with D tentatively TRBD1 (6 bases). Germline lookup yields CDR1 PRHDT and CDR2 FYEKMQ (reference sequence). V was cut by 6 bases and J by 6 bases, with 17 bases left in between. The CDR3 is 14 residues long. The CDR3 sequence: CASSSGRGRNGYTF. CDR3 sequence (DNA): TGTGCCAGCAGTTCAGGCAGGGGAAGGAATGGCTACACCTTC.

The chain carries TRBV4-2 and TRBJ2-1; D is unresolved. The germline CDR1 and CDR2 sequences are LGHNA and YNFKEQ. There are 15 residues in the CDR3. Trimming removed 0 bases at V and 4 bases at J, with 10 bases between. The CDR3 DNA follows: TGTGCCAGCAGCCAAGATTCTTGGGAATACAATGAGCAGTTCTTC. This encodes CASSQDSWEYNEQFF.

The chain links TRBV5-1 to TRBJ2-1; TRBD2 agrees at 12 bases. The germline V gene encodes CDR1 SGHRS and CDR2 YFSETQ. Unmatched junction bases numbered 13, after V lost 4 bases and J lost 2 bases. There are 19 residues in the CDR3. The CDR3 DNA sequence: TGCGCCAGCAGCCCAGGGCTAGCGGGGGGGCCTGTCGCCTACAATGAGCAGTTCTTC. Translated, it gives CASSPGLAGGPVAYNEQFF.

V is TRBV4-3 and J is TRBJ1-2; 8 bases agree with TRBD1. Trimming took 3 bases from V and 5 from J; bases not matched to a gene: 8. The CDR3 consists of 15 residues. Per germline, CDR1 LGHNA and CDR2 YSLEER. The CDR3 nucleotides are TGCGCCAGCAGCCAGTGGACAGGGCGCTCTTATGGCTACACCTTC. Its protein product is CASSQWTGRSYGYTF.

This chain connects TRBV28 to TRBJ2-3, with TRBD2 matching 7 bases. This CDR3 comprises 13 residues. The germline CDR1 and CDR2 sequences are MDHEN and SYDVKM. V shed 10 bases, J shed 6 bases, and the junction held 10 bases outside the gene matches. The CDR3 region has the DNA TGTGCCACACGGGGGGATTACCCCGATACGCAGTATTTT. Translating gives CATRGDYPDTQYF.

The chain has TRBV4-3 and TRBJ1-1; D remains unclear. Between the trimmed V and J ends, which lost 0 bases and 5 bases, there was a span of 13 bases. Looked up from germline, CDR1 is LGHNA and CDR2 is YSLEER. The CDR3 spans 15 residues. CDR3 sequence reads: CASSQELWAGTEAFF. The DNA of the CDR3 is TGCGCCAGCAGCCAAGAACTGTGGGCGGGAACTGAAGCTTTCTTT.

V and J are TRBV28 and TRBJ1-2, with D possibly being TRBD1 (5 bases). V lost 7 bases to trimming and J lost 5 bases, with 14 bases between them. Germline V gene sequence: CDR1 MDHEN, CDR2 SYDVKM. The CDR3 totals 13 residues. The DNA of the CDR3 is TGTGCCAGCAAATTGGAGGGGTTGTATGGCTACACCTTC. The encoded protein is CASKLEGLYGYTF.

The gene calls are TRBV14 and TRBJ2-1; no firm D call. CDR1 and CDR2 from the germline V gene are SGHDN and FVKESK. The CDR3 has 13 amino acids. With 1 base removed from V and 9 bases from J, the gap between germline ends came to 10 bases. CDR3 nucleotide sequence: TGTGCCAGCAGCCAAGGACCCGCCGGTGAGCAGTTCTTC. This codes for CASSQGPAGEQFF.

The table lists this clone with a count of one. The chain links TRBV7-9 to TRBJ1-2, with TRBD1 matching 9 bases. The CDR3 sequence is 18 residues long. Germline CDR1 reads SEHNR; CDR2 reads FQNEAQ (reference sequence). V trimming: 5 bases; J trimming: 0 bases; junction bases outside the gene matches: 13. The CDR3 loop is CASSTPVIRDRANYGYTF. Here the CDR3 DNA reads TGTGCCAGCAGCACCCCAGTGATCCGGGACAGGGCTAACTATGGCTACACCTTC.

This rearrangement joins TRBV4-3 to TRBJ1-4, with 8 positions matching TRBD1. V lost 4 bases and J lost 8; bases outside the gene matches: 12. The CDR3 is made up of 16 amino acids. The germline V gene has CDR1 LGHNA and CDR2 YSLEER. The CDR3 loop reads CASSRATGELSEKLFF. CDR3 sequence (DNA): TGCGCCAGCAGCCGTGCGACAGGGGAGCTTAGCGAAAAACTGTTTTTT.